This is a list of T cell receptor beta chains from one sample in a study of early T cells in non-severe SARS-CoV-2 infection. TCRdb analysed the 5' RACE reads with MiXCR anew, one entry per CDR3 protein. The sample has more than 40,000 distinct CDR3 sequences, around 6.8% seen once. The sequenced sample consisted of whole blood. The receptor set was obtained from an adult who was a healthcare worker with PCR-confirmed SARS-CoV-2 infection or an uninfected control (not recorded which). Both conserved end residues are part of each CDR3. A D gene is named only where the DNA matches it firmly. Size tells how often a clone was seen (once, few, many) or the class of an expanded clone, and some rows leave it out.

v_gene: TRBV7-9; abundance: NA; j_gene: TRBJ1-4; d_gene: NA; CDR3aa: CASSLTEKLFF; CDR3nt: TGTGCCAGCAGCTTAACCGAAAAACTGTTTTTT
v_gene: TRBV3-1; abundance: many; j_gene: TRBJ1-1; d_gene: NA; CDR3aa: CASSQENKGLKNTEAFF; CDR3nt: TGTGCCAGCAGCCAAGAGAATAAAGGACTCAAGAACACTGAAGCTTTCTTT
v_gene: TRBV12-3/TRBV12-4; abundance: many; j_gene: TRBJ1-2; d_gene: NA; CDR3aa: CASSFKGPYGYTF; CDR3nt: TGTGCCAGCAGTTTCAAGGGTCCTTATGGCTACACCTTC
v_gene: TRBV6-2/TRBV6-3; abundance: NA; j_gene: TRBJ1-1; d_gene: NA; CDR3aa: CASRRQLNTEAFF; CDR3nt: TGTGCCAGCAGACGGCAGTTAAACACTGAAGCTTTCTTT
v_gene: TRBV6-6; abundance: NA; j_gene: TRBJ2-3; d_gene: TRBD2; CDR3aa: CASSTASGRSTDTQYF; CDR3nt: TGTGCCAGCAGTACGGCTAGCGGGAGGAGCACAGATACGCAGTATTTT
v_gene: TRBV29-1; abundance: many; j_gene: TRBJ1-1; d_gene: NA; CDR3aa: CSVEWHVNTEAFF; CDR3nt: TGCAGCGTTGAGTGGCATGTGAACACTGAAGCTTTCTTT
v_gene: TRBV24-1; abundance: many; j_gene: TRBJ2-3; d_gene: NA; CDR3aa: CATSDSGTAGRDTQYF; CDR3nt: TGTGCCACCAGTGATTCCGGGACAGCGGGGAGGGATACGCAGTATTTT
v_gene: TRBV5-1; abundance: few; j_gene: TRBJ2-3; d_gene: NA; CDR3aa: CASSSGDTDTQYF; CDR3nt: TGCGCCAGCAGTTCTGGTGACACAGATACGCAGTATTTT
v_gene: TRBV3-1; abundance: NA; j_gene: TRBJ2-1; d_gene: NA; CDR3aa: CASSRETPYNEQFF; CDR3nt: TGTGCCAGCAGCCGGGAGACTCCCTACAATGAGCAGTTCTTC
v_gene: TRBV3-1; abundance: NA; j_gene: TRBJ2-3; d_gene: TRBD2; CDR3aa: CASSQDPSGPSTDTQYF; CDR3nt: TGTGCCAGCAGCCAAGACCCTAGCGGCCCTAGCACAGATACGCAGTATTTT
v_gene: TRBV4-2; abundance: many; j_gene: TRBJ2-4; d_gene: NA; CDR3aa: CASSQPLAFGGNIQYF; CDR3nt: TGTGCCAGCAGCCAACCCCTAGCTTTCGGGGGAAACATTCAGTACTTC
v_gene: TRBV20-1; abundance: many; j_gene: TRBJ1-1; d_gene: TRBD1; CDR3aa: CSPRTGTGRLRAFF; CDR3nt: TGCAGTCCTCGAACCGGGACAGGTAGGCTTCGAGCTTTCTTT
v_gene: TRBV12-3/TRBV12-4; abundance: few; j_gene: TRBJ1-2; d_gene: NA; CDR3aa: CASSELGAGKSGYGYTF; CDR3nt: TGTGCCAGCAGCGAACTCGGGGCGGGAAAGTCGGGCTATGGCTACACCTTC
v_gene: TRBV28; abundance: many; j_gene: TRBJ2-4; d_gene: TRBD2; CDR3aa: CASSFPTSGGDGIQYF; CDR3nt: TGTGCCAGCAGTTTTCCGACTAGCGGGGGGGACGGCATTCAGTACTTC
v_gene: TRBV5-1; abundance: few; j_gene: TRBJ2-7; d_gene: TRBD1; CDR3aa: CASSPGTEAYEQYF; CDR3nt: TGCGCCAGCAGCCCCGGGACAGAAGCCTACGAGCAGTACTTC
v_gene: TRBV29-1; abundance: NA; j_gene: TRBJ2-3; d_gene: TRBD1; CDR3aa: CSVEPSTGGWTDTQYF; CDR3nt: TGCAGCGTTGAACCTTCAACAGGGGGCTGGACAGATACGCAGTATTTT
v_gene: TRBV29-1; abundance: few; j_gene: TRBJ2-5; d_gene: NA; CDR3aa: CSVRGTDQETQYF; CDR3nt: TGCAGCGTGAGGGGGACGGATCAAGAGACCCAGTACTTC
v_gene: TRBV28; abundance: many; j_gene: TRBJ1-5; d_gene: TRBD1; CDR3aa: CASSDRVFRNQPQHF; CDR3nt: TGTGCCAGCAGTGACAGGGTCTTTCGCAATCAGCCCCAGCATTTT
v_gene: TRBV7-6; abundance: many; j_gene: TRBJ1-2; d_gene: NA; CDR3aa: CASSPRSGVGGYTF; CDR3nt: TGTGCCAGCAGCCCTAGATCCGGGGTGGGAGGCTACACCTTC
v_gene: TRBV5-4; abundance: NA; j_gene: TRBJ2-3; d_gene: NA; CDR3aa: CASTSLDTQYF; CDR3nt: TGTGCCAGCACCTCCCTGGATACGCAGTATTTT
v_gene: TRBV7-2; abundance: NA; j_gene: TRBJ1-1; d_gene: TRBD1; CDR3aa: CASSPRQGDTEAFF; CDR3nt: TGTGCCAGCAGCCCCCGACAGGGCGACACTGAAGCTTTCTTT
v_gene: TRBV7-2; abundance: few; j_gene: TRBJ2-3; d_gene: NA; CDR3aa: CASSPGALTDTQYF; CDR3nt: TGTGCCAGCAGCCCGGGGGCCTTAACAGATACGCAGTATTTT
v_gene: TRBV6-6; abundance: NA; j_gene: TRBJ1-2; d_gene: NA; CDR3aa: CASSYSANYGYTF; CDR3nt: TGTGCCAGCAGTTACTCGGCTAACTATGGCTACACCTTC
v_gene: TRBV6-6; abundance: few; j_gene: TRBJ2-7; d_gene: NA; CDR3aa: CASSYHGGSYEQYF; CDR3nt: TGTGCCAGCAGTTACCATGGGGGGTCCTACGAGCAGTACTTC
v_gene: TRBV9; abundance: many; j_gene: TRBJ2-3; d_gene: NA; CDR3aa: CASSVVLGGTDTQYF; CDR3nt: TGTGCCAGCAGCGTAGTCCTTGGGGGCACAGATACGCAGTATTTT
v_gene: TRBV4-2; abundance: NA; j_gene: TRBJ2-7; d_gene: TRBD1; CDR3aa: CASSPWTGVGGEQYF; CDR3nt: TGTGCCAGCAGCCCCTGGACAGGGGTAGGCGGCGAGCAGTACTTC
v_gene: TRBV6-2/TRBV6-3; abundance: few; j_gene: TRBJ2-7; d_gene: NA; CDR3aa: CASSYFGRYEQYF; CDR3nt: TGTGCCAGCAGTTACTTCGGTCGCTACGAGCAGTACTTC
v_gene: TRBV6-2/TRBV6-3; abundance: NA; j_gene: TRBJ1-6; d_gene: NA; CDR3aa: CASSYSPSSHPGIYHSPLHF; CDR3nt: TGTGCCAGCAGTTACTCTCCGTCGTCTCACCCCGGAATATATCATTCACCCCTCCACTTT